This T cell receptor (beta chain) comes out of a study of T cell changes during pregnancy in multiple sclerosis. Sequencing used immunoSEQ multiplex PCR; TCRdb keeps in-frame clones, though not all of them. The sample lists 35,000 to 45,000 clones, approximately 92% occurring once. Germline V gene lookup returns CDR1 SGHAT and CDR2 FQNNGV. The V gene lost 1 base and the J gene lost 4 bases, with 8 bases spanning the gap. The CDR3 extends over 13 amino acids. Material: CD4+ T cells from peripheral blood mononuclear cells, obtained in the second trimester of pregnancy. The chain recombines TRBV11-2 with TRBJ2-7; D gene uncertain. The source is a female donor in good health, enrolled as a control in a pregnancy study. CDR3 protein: CASSLGLDYEQYF. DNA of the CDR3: TGTGCCAGCAGCTTAGGGCTCGATTACGAGCAGTACTTC.